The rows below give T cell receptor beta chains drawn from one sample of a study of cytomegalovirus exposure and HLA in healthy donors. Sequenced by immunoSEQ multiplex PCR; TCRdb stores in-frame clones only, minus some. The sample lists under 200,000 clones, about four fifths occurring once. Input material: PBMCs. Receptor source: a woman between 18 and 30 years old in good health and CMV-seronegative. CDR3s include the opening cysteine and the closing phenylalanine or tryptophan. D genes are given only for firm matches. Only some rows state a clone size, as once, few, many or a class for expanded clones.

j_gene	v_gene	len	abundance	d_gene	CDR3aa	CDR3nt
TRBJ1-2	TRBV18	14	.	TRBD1	CASSPGQGLGGYTF	TGTGCCAGCTCACCGGGACAGGGATTAGGTGGCTACACCTTC
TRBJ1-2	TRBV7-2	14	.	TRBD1	CASSYDRAPVGYTF	TGTGCCAGCAGCTACGACAGGGCCCCTGTGGGCTACACCTTC
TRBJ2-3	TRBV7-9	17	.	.	CASSSDAGLASTDTQYF	TGTGCCAGCAGCTCCGATGCGGGCTTGGCTAGCACAGATACGCAGTATTTT
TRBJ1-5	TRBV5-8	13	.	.	CASSFTGNQPQHF	TGTGCCAGCAGCTTTACAGGCAATCAGCCCCAGCATTTT
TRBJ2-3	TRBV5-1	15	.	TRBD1	CASSRTTGLENTQYF	TGCGCCAGCAGCCGGACGACAGGGTTGGAAAATACGCAGTATTTT
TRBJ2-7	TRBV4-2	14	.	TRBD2	CASSQSSGSYEQYF	TGTGCCAGCAGCCAGAGTAGCGGGAGCTACGAGCAGTACTTC
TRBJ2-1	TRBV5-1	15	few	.	CATPSEVLEVDEQFF	TGCGCCACCCCATCGGAGGTTTTAGAGGTCGATGAGCAGTTCTTC
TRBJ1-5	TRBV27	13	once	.	CASSKQTNQPQHF	TGTGCCAGCAGTAAACAGACCAATCAGCCCCAGCATTTT
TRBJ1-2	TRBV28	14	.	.	CASSPTGANYGYTF	TGTGCCAGCAGTCCCACGGGGGCTAACTATGGCTACACCTTC
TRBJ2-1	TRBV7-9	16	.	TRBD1	CASSISGTGLIDEQFF	TGTGCCAGCAGCATATCCGGGACAGGGCTCATCGATGAGCAGTTCTTC
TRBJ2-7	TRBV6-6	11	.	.	CASSGGDEQYF	TGTGCCAGCTCAGGAGGGGACGAGCAGTACTTC
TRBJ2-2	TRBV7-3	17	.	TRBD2	CASSFEGTSGSRGELFF	TGTGCCAGCAGCTTCGAAGGGACTAGCGGGAGTAGGGGGGAGCTGTTTTTT
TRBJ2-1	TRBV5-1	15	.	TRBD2	CASSLTLAGAGEQFF	TGCGCCAGCAGCTTAACACTAGCGGGAGCAGGTGAGCAGTTCTTC
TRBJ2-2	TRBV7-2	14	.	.	CASSPTSKTGELFF	TGTGCCAGCAGCCCGACTAGTAAGACCGGGGAGCTGTTTTTT
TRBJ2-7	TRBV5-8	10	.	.	CASSLGGQYF	TGTGCCAGCAGCTTAGGGGGGCAGTACTTC
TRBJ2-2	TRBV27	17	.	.	CASSLSWRGLGTGELFF	TGTGCCAGCAGTTTATCGTGGCGGGGTCTAGGCACCGGGGAGCTGTTTTTT
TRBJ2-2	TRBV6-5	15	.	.	CASSTGHTETGELFF	TGTGCCAGCAGTACGGGACATACGGAGACCGGGGAGCTGTTTTTT
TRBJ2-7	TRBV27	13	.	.	CASSLRGTYEQYF	TGTGCCAGCAGTTTAAGGGGGACCTACGAGCAGTACTTC
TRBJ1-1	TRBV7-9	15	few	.	CSSSLVYLVNTEAFF	TGTTCCAGCAGCTTAGTGTACTTGGTGAACACTGAAGCTTTCTTT
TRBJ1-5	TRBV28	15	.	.	CASMVGGSGNQPQHF	TGTGCCAGCATGGTCGGGGGATCGGGCAATCAGCCCCAGCATTTT
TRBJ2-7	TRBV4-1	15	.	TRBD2	CASSQGTSGNYEQYF	TGCGCCAGCAGCCAAGGGACTAGCGGAAACTACGAGCAGTACTTC
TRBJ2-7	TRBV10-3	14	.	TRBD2	CAISTRREENEQYF	TGTGCCATCAGTACCCGCCGGGAGGAGAACGAGCAATACTTC
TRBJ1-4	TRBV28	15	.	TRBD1	CASIPGGHLGEKLFF	TGTGCCAGCATCCCAGGGGGACACCTTGGGGAAAAACTGTTTTTT
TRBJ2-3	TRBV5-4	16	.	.	CASSLGLKRAGDTQYF	TGTGCCAGCAGCTTGGGATTAAAGAGGGCTGGAGATACGCAGTATTTT
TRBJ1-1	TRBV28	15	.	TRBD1	CASSEVGTVNTEAFF	TGTGCCAGCAGCGAAGTGGGGACAGTGAACACTGAAGCTTTCTTT
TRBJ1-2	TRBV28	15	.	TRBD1	CASRPPTGVNYGYTF	TGTGCCAGCAGACCACCGACAGGGGTGAACTATGGCTACACCTTC
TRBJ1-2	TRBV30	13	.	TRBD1	CATRTGGAGGYTF	TGTGCCACTCGGACAGGGGGCGCGGGGGGCTACACCTTC
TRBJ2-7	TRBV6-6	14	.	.	CASSYRPEAYEQYF	TGTGCCAGCAGTTACCGGCCAGAAGCGTACGAGCAGTACTTC
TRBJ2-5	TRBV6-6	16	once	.	CASSSGPGSPGETQYF	TGTGCCAGCAGTTCCGGCCCCGGCAGCCCGGGTGAGACCCAGTACTTC
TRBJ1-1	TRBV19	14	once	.	CASRRGLPNTEAFF	TGTGCCAGTAGAAGGGGTCTACCGAACACTGAAGCTTTCTTT
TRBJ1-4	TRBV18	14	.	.	CASSRDTRAEKLFF	TGTGCCAGCTCCCGGGACACCAGGGCCGAAAAACTGTTTTTT